The 7 T cell receptor beta chains below all came from one sample that was sequenced in a study of shared clonotypes between healthy human individuals. Naive CD8 cells lacked CD45RO and underwent positive selection for CCR7, leaving out terminally differentiated effector memory CD45RA+ cells. Assay: immunoSEQ multiplex PCR; the TCRdb copy retains only in-frame clones and omits some. The data contain around 2,000,000 clones, about 95% of them singletons. The specimen was naive CD8+ T cells sorted from blood. Receptors originate from a man between 18 and 29 years old in good health.

V and J are TRBV9 and TRBJ2-4; maybe TRBD1 (8 bases). This CDR3 comprises 12 residues. Germline-derived CDR1 and CDR2 are SGDLS and YYNGEE. The V end was cut by 5 bases, the J end by 8 bases, with 11 bases between. The CDR3 nucleotides read TGTGCCAGCAGTACAGGGGGGGACATTCAGTACTTC. The encoded protein is CASSTGGDIQYF.

The DNA for the CDR3 is TGTGCCAGCAGCTTCGGACACCCCTACGAGCAGTACTTC. As protein: CASSFGHPYEQYF. This chain connects TRBV13 to TRBJ2-7; a weak D match, TRBD1 (5 bases). Germline V lookup: CDR1 PRHDT, CDR2 FYEKMQ (reference sequence). V lost 3 bases and J lost 2, with 8 bases in between. The CDR3 has 13 residues.

The chain combines TRBV13 with TRBJ2-5; D possibly matches TRBD1 or TRBD2 (6 bases each). The germline gives CDR1 PRHDT, CDR2 FYEKMQ (reference sequence). V lost 4 bases and J lost 7, with 13 bases in between. The CDR3 has 13 amino acids. The CDR3 DNA follows: TGTGCCAGCAGCTCGGGGGCCGAGGGGACCCAGTACTTC. It yields the protein CASSSGAEGTQYF.

The CDR3 nucleotides read TGTGCCAGCAGCTATTCCATCTACGAGCAGTACTTC. Translation gives CASSYSIYEQYF. The chain links TRBV5-6 to TRBJ2-7; D is unclear. With 3 bases removed from V and 3 bases from J, the gap between germline ends came to 7 bases. This CDR3 is built from 12 residues. CDR1 SGHDT and CDR2 YYEEEE come from the germline V gene. Complete variable domain (other parts from reference TRBV5-6 and TRBJ2-7): DAGVTQSPTHLIKTRGQQVTLRCSPKSGHDTVSWYQQALGQGPQFIFQYYEEEERQRGNFPDRFSGHQFPNYSSELNVNALLLGDSALYLCASSYSIYEQYFGPGTRLTVT.

On this clone itself: Other DNA sequences from this sample encode an identical CDR3 as well. V and J are TRBV27 and TRBJ1-2, with D unclear. Germline assignment: CDR1 MNHEY and CDR2 SMNVEV (reference sequence). The germline V and J ends were trimmed by 6 bases and 4 bases, with 9 bases remaining between them. The CDR3 consists of 12 residues. The CDR3 here is CASSSGGYGYTF. CDR3 in DNA: TGTGCCAGCAGCAGTGGAGGCTATGGCTACACCTTC.

The CDR3 bases are TGTGCCAGCATCGGGACTAGCGGGGGGCACCGCACCGGGGAGCTGTTTTTT. Protein: CASIGTSGGHRTGELFF. The J gene is TRBJ2-2, the V gene TRBV27; 15 nucleotides align to TRBD2. Per germline, CDR1 MNHEY and CDR2 SMNVEV (reference sequence). The CDR3 covers 17 residues. V lost 7 bases to trimming and J lost 4 bases; unmatched junction nucleotides: 7.

The chain couples TRBV30 to TRBJ1-1; D possibly corresponds to TRBD1 (5 bases). Germline-derived CDR1 and CDR2 are GTSNPN and SVGIG (reference sequence). The V gene lost 5 bases and the J gene lost 0 bases, with 19 bases spanning the gap. The CDR3 consists of 16 residues. The CDR3 loop reads CAWGGGVPPLNTEAFF. CDR3 DNA: TGTGCCTGGGGAGGAGGGGTCCCGCCGCTGAACACTGAAGCTTTCTTT.